Below, 2 T cell receptor beta chains from the same sample are listed, as sequenced in a study of tumor and adjacent non-tumor tissue in lung cancer. RNA was extracted from bulk tissue without any cell sorting. Distant lung tissue was collected more than 3 cm away from the tumor edge. Three rounds of nested PCR, following a modified ARM-PCR protocol, produced the TCRbeta library. TCRdb analysed the multiplex PCR reads with MiXCR anew, one entry per CDR3 protein. The sample includes roughly 82,000 distinct CDR3 sequences, around 76% of them seen just once. The sequenced sample was distant non-tumor lung tissue. These TCRs come from a woman aged 45-65 years with non-small cell lung cancer.

Regarding this clonotype: Since the CDR3 does not end with the conserved phenylalanine or tryptophan, this likely comes from a read error. The chain uses TRBV12-3 or TRBV12-4 and TRBJ1-1, with D perhaps TRBD1 (6 bases). Trimming pared 5 bases from V and 2 bases from J, leaving 18 bases between. The CDR3 is 16 residues long. The DNA for the CDR3 is TGTGCCAGCAGTCCCGGGGGCCCAGAAGGCAACACTGAAGCTTTCATT. This codes for CASSPGGPEGNTEAFI.

Details on this clonotype: One end of the junction is discordant with germline, which a read error may explain. V is TRBV10-3 and J is TRBJ2-5; 8 nucleotides line up with TRBD2. The V gene's germline CDR1 is ENHRY and CDR2 SYGVKD. The CDR3 consists of 14 residues. The CDR3 is CAINIAGSQETQYF. The CDR3, as DNA: TGTGCAATCAATATAGCGGGGTCCCAAGAGACCCAGTATTTC.